One sample yielded the 11 T cell receptor beta chains listed below, sequenced in a study of blood T cell repertoires in COVID-19. Profiling relied on immunoSEQ multiplex PCR, and the TCRdb table lists in-frame clones only, not all of them. The sample has roughly 170,000 clones; about four fifths are singletons. Sequencing input: peripheral blood. The receptors shown here come from a woman aged 55-70 years with COVID-19, enrolled during active disease.

The rearrangement joins TRBV9 to TRBJ1-2; D is possibly TRBD1 (5 bases). Germline V lookup: CDR1 SGDLS, CDR2 YYNGEE. This CDR3 contains 13 residues. Trimming pared 2 bases from V and 4 bases from J, leaving 9 bases between. CDR3 in DNA: TGTGCCAGCAGCGTGATGGACACCTATGGCTACACCTTC. Amino acid sequence: CASSVMDTYGYTF.

The V gene is TRBV15, the J gene TRBJ2-6; 11 nucleotides align to TRBD2. The CDR3 loop spans 19 amino acids. J was trimmed by 0 bases and V by 0 bases; bases with no gene match: 4. Germline CDR1 is LNHNV and CDR2 is YYDKDF (reference sequence). CDR3 nucleotides: TGTGCCACCAGCAGAGAAAGGACTAGCGGGTCCTCTGGGGCCAACGTCCTGACTTTC. Translation: CATSRERTSGSSGANVLTF.

V and J are TRBV10-3 and TRBJ2-3; D unresolved. Trimming left V 7 bases short and J 2 bases short, with 10 bases between. This CDR3 is built from 13 residues. Germline V gene data show CDR1 as ENHRY and CDR2 as SYGVKD. CDR3 region: CAINDSPTDTQYF. CDR3 DNA sequence: TGTGCCATCAATGATAGTCCCACAGATACGCAGTATTTT.

The J gene is TRBJ2-1, the V gene TRBV9, with a tentative D call TRBD1 (5 bases). This CDR3 region has 13 residues. V lost 0 bases and J 4 bases, leaving 5 bases between the germline ends. Germline lookup yields CDR1 SGDLS and CDR2 YYNGEE. This chain's CDR3 is CASSVAGYNEQFF. CDR3 DNA: TGTGCCAGCAGCGTAGCAGGGTACAATGAGCAGTTCTTC.

Ten or more counts support this clone. This sequence joins TRBV4-1 and TRBJ2-2, with D maybe TRBD1 (5 bases). This CDR3 is built from 15 residues. Germline CDR1 and CDR2: MGHRA and YSYEKL. Trimming cost V 1 base and J 6 bases, with 12 bases left between them. The CDR3 DNA reads TGCGCCAGCAGCCAAGTCGGAATCAGGGCCGGGGAGCTGTTTTTT. Protein sequence: CASSQVGIRAGELFF.

This clone was picked up one time. The rearrangement uses TRBV7-6 and TRBJ1-1, with TRBD1 as a possible D gene (6 bases). The V end was cut by 4 bases, the J end by 6 bases, with 18 bases between. This CDR3 is built from 15 residues. Germline-derived CDR1 and CDR2 are SGHVS and FNYEAQ. DNA for the CDR3: TGTGCCAGCAGCTGGGGGAATGCGCCAGGGGCTGAAGCTTTCTTT. Amino acid sequence: CASSWGNAPGAEAFF.

This chain joins TRBV14 and TRBJ2-5, with TRBD2 identical over 10 bases. Germline V gene lookup returns CDR1 SGHDN and CDR2 FVKESK. J gave up 5 bases and V 1 base, and 13 bases lay outside the gene matches. The CDR3 is made up of 18 amino acids. This chain's CDR3 is CASSQGRLAGAVIETQYF. DNA of the CDR3: TGTGCCAGCAGCCAAGGGCGACTAGCGGGCGCGGTCATCGAGACCCAGTACTTC.

V usage is TRBV3-1 (or the pseudogene TRBV3-2) and J usage is TRBJ2-3; 7 nucleotides agree with TRBD1. In germline, CDR1 is LGHDT, CDR2 YNNKEL (reference sequence). The trim removed 0 bases at V and 4 bases at J, leaving 7 bases unmatched. CDR3 size: 16 residues. The CDR3 bases are TGTGCCAGCAGCCAAGATCCCGGGACAGCATCAGATACGCAGTATTTT. Encoded protein: CASSQDPGTASDTQYF.

The chain couples TRBV11-2 to TRBJ2-1; the match to TRBD2 covers 7 bases. Germline V gene data show CDR1 as SGHAT and CDR2 as FQNNGV. The CDR3 is 14 amino acids. V trimming: 1 base; J trimming: 7 bases; junction bases outside the gene matches: 4. CDR3 bases: TGTGCCAGCAGCTTAGTCGTGGGGGGGAATGAGCAGTTCTTC. It is translated as CASSLVVGGNEQFF.

The genes are TRBV10-3 and TRBJ2-3; D might be TRBD2 (7 bases). This CDR3 is 14 amino acids long. V was shortened by 8 bases and J by 7 bases, with 19 bases between the two germline ends. Germline CDR1 and CDR2: ENHRY and SYGVKD. The chain's CDR3 is CAIAGARIENTQYF. In DNA, the CDR3 is TGTGCCATCGCGGGGGCGAGAATTGAGAATACGCAGTATTTT.

The chain carries TRBV6-5 and TRBJ2-2; the D is unclear. Trimming removed 5 bases at V and 7 bases at J, with 14 bases between. Germline-derived CDR1 and CDR2 are MNHEY and SVGAGI. This CDR3 region has 14 residues. In DNA, the CDR3 is TGTGCCAGCAGTCTGAGCGAGAGAGGCGGGGAGCTGTTTTTT. This encodes CASSLSERGGELFF.